These T cell receptor beta chains were read from a single sample in a study of sequential checkpoint blockade in melanoma. The method was immunoSEQ multiplex PCR; TCRdb's version includes in-frame clones alone and lacks a portion of them. The sample lists 25,000 to 30,000 clones, approximately 86% occurring once. Sequences were derived from CD8+ T cells sorted from blood (inferred from file names), sampled from a patient given nivolumab and ipilimumab in sequence. All receptors come from a human donor with melanoma. CDR3s include the opening cysteine and the closing phenylalanine or tryptophan.

V: TRBV9; CDR3: CASSHGHLSVAGELFF
V: TRBV7-6; CDR3: CASSFRASGGAGDMQYF
V: TRBV7-2; CDR3: CASSFRDFAYEQYF
V: TRBV27; CDR3: CASSFGAGVLTDTQYF
V: TRBV4-3; CDR3: CASSQARGGAYEQYF
V: TRBV5-1; CDR3: CASIPSFKGQGCEQYF
V: TRBV27; CDR3: CASSLLAVNTEAFF
V: TRBV4-1; CDR3: CASSQVKRGGHTDTQYF
V: TRBV19; CDR3: CASSIGGVGGEKLFF
V: TRBV9; CDR3: CASSGTQGDYGYTF